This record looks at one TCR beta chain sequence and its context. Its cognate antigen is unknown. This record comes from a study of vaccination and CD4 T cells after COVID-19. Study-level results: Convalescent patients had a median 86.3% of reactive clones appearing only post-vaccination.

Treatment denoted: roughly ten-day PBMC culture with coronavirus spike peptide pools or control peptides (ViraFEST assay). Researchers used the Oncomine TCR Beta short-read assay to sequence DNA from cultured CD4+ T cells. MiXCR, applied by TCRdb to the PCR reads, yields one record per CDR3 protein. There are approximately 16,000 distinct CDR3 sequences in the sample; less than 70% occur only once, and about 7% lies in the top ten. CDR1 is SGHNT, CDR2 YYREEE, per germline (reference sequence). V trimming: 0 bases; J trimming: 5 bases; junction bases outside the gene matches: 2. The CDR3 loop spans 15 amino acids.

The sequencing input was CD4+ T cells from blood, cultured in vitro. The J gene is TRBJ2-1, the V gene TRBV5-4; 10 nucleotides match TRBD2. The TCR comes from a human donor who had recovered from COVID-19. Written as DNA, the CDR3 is TGTGCCAGCAGCTTGGCTAGCGGGGGAGACAATGAGCAGTTCTTC. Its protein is CASSLASGGDNEQFF.